This T cell receptor (beta chain) emerged from a study of T cells in Graves' hyperthyroidism and ophthalmopathy. Study in general: Peripheral blood was drawn at first diagnosis, prior to all treatment.

This CDR3 is 15 amino acids long. Germline CDR1 SGHTA, CDR2 FQGNSA. The trim removed 1 base at V and 3 bases at J, leaving 3 bases unmatched. Study findings and constraints: Ophthalmopathy was predicted by the model a median of approximately 6 months ahead of onset. Within blood appeared most thyroid clonotypes that had expanded above 0.001.

This clonotype was observed many times. As yet, its antigen is unknown. The TCR beta CDR3 regions underwent amplification using RNA transcripts as the source. HTBI primers were the set used in a first-round RT-PCR of the TCR CDR3. TCRdb ran MiXCR on the multiplex PCR reads and lists one entry per CDR3 protein. The sample contains fewer than 350,000 distinct CDR3 sequences, roughly a fifth of which appear only once. The TCR comes from a man aged 50-59 years with Graves' ophthalmopathy. The specimen was blood. The chain carries TRBV7-2 and TRBJ2-7, with 10 bases that match TRBD2. CDR3 loop: CASSLGLAGVYEQYF. CDR3 bases: TGTGCCAGCAGCTTAGGGCTAGCGGGAGTCTACGAGCAGTACTTC.